This T cell receptor beta chain appears in the sequencing data of a study of shared clonotypes between healthy human individuals. Assay: immunoSEQ multiplex PCR; the TCRdb copy retains only in-frame clones and omits some. This sample has a few million clones, with over 85% found just once. The sequence derives from a man younger than 35 in good health. Some clones in this sample may be carry-over from other donors' samples. Sequenced: naive CD4+ T cells from PBMCs. Subset described: CD45RA+ positively selected.

The CDR3 bases are TGTGCCAGCAGTGAAATTGGCGGGAGGTTAACTGAAGCTTTCTTT. Translated, it gives CASSEIGGRLTEAFF. The V call is TRBV25-1, the J call TRBJ1-1; no firm D call. CDR1 and CDR2 from the germline V gene are MGHDK and SYGVNS. V lost 2 bases, J lost 5 bases, and 15 bases lay in between. The CDR3 covers 15 residues.